The 26 T cell receptor beta chains below come from one sample, sequenced in a study of response to subunit inactivated influenza vaccine. One entry per CDR3 protein results from TCRdb running MiXCR on the RT-PCR reads. The table lists around 530,000 distinct CDR3 sequences, approximately 17% of them singletons. The starting material was CD4+ T cells sorted from PBMCs, obtained around 25 months after vaccination. These receptors were taken from a man aged 45 to 75 who received an inactivated influenza vaccine.

This chain joins TRBV20-1 and TRBJ2-7; 9 nucleotides agree with TRBD2. CDR3 length: 15 residues. J gave up 4 bases and V 3 bases, and 10 bases lay outside the gene matches. CDR1 and CDR2 (germline): DFQATT, SNEGSKA (reference sequence). CDR3 in amino acids: CSARVAGAGFYEQYF. The CDR3 bases are TGCAGTGCTAGGGTAGCGGGGGCAGGGTTTTACGAGCAGTACTTC.

The chain is built from TRBV20-1 and TRBJ2-2; D is unclear. Germline V lookup: CDR1 DFQATT, CDR2 SNEGSKA (reference sequence). The V end lost 3 bases, the J end lost 6 bases, and 8 bases lay between the germline ends. This CDR3 comprises 12 residues. This CDR3 is CSARPISGELFF. The CDR3 region has the DNA TGCAGTGCTAGGCCAATATCCGGGGAGCTGTTTTTT.

The gene calls are TRBV6-1 and TRBJ2-7; D might be TRBD1 or TRBD2, each matching 5 bases. Germline V gene lookup returns CDR1 MNHNS and CDR2 SASEGT. V was shortened by 6 bases and J by 6 bases, with 15 bases between the two germline ends. The CDR3 is 13 residues long. The CDR3 is CASSFNGAGEQYF. Written as DNA, the CDR3 is TGTGCCAGCAGCTTCAACGGGGCAGGCGAGCAGTACTTC.

The J gene is TRBJ1-1, the V gene TRBV5-1; D possibly corresponds to TRBD1 (6 bases). CDR3 length: 14 residues. Trimming shortened V by 2 bases and J by 4 bases, and 12 bases separated the two germline ends. Germline V lookup: CDR1 SGHRS, CDR2 YFSETQ. The CDR3 loop is CASSLTGSGTEAFF. The CDR3 nucleotides are TGCGCCAGCAGCTTAACAGGGTCGGGCACTGAAGCTTTCTTT.

The chain carries TRBV10-3 and TRBJ2-3; 9 bases line up with TRBD2. This CDR3 spans 17 amino acids. Trimming took 8 bases from V and 1 from J; bases not matched to a gene: 13. In germline, CDR1 is ENHRY, CDR2 SYGVKD. CDR3 coding DNA: TGTGCCATCCGGACGAGTGGAGCGGGAGGACGCACAGATACGCAGTATTTT. It yields the protein CAIRTSGAGGRTDTQYF.

This clonotype was picked up many times. This chain joins TRBV10-3 and TRBJ2-3; D is undetermined. The CDR3 sequence is 14 residues long. Trimming shortened V by 0 bases and J by 6 bases, and 10 bases separated the two germline ends. Germline CDR1 and CDR2: ENHRY and SYGVKD. The CDR3 spells CAISESEVVDTQYF. DNA for the CDR3: TGTGCCATCAGTGAGTCCGAAGTTGTGGATACGCAGTATTTT.

The V gene is TRBV6-2 or TRBV6-3, the J gene TRBJ2-5, with 7 bases lining up with TRBD2. CDR3 length: 16 amino acids. Germline V gene lookup returns CDR1 MNHEY and CDR2 SVGEGT. V dropped 0 bases and J dropped 4; count of bases not matched to a gene: 8. The CDR3 region has the DNA TGTGCCAGCAGTTACTCGACCGGGAGGAGGTTAGAGACCCAGTACTTC. Translation gives CASSYSTGRRLETQYF.

This chain joins TRBV28 and TRBJ2-2; D perhaps matches TRBD1 (5 bases). The length of the CDR3 is 15 residues. Deletions cut 6 bases from V and 7 bases from J, with 18 bases between. Germline V gene lookup returns CDR1 MDHEN and CDR2 SYDVKM. The CDR3 region has the DNA TGTGCCAGCAGAGGGGCAGCGTATAGTGTCGGGGAGCTGTTTTTT. It encodes CASRGAAYSVGELFF.

A few counts support this clonotype. This chain links TRBV20-1 with TRBJ2-4; no clear D gene. The CDR3 length is 15 residues. Germline V gene lookup returns CDR1 DFQATT and CDR2 SNEGSKA (reference sequence). V dropped 6 bases and J dropped 0 bases, with 15 bases sitting between them. For the CDR3, the DNA is TGCAGTGCCTCAAAGACTGAACTAGCCAAAAACATTCAGTACTTC. Its protein product is CSASKTELAKNIQYF.

This chain joins TRBV6-1 and TRBJ2-1, with 9 bases identical to TRBD2. The CDR3 runs 16 residues. Trimming cost V 10 bases and J 4 bases; bases outside gene matches: 14. Germline assignment: CDR1 MNHNS and CDR2 SASEGT. CDR3 nucleotides: TGTGCCACCAAGCGGGCTAGCGGGGCCCCATACAATGAGCAGTTCTTC. The encoded protein is CATKRASGAPYNEQFF.

This chain joins TRBV11-2 and TRBJ2-5; 7 bases are a match to TRBD1. V dropped 1 base and J dropped 5; count of bases not matched to a gene: 4. Germline V gives CDR1 SGHAT, CDR2 FQNNGV. The CDR3 consists of 14 residues. CDR3 loop: CASSLGGGVETQYF. The CDR3 nucleotides read TGTGCCAGCAGCTTAGGAGGGGGCGTGGAGACCCAGTACTTC.

This clonotype has more than one count but fewer than ten. This CDR3 reads CASSQSLRGGGGQETQYF. DNA for the CDR3: TGTGCCAGCAGCCAGTCCCTAAGAGGGGGAGGCGGCCAAGAGACCCAGTACTTC. The genes are TRBV14 and TRBJ2-5; D is perhaps TRBD1 or TRBD2 (6 bases each). CDR1 is SGHDN and CDR2 is FVKESK in the germline V gene. V was clipped by 3 bases and J by 1 base, with 21 bases between them. The CDR3 contains 18 residues.

CDR3 sequence: CSASRTSGINEQFF. CDR3 sequence (DNA): TGCAGTGCTAGCCGTACTAGCGGGATTAATGAGCAGTTCTTC. The rearrangement links TRBV20-1 to TRBJ2-1; TRBD2 matches 10 bases. This CDR3 comprises 14 residues. Germline V gene sequence: CDR1 DFQATT, CDR2 SNEGSKA (reference sequence). V lost 3 bases to trimming and J lost 7 bases; unmatched junction nucleotides: 6.

This clonotype was recorded at least ten times. The rearrangement links TRBV5-1 to TRBJ2-2; no clear D gene. Germline V gene lookup returns CDR1 SGHRS and CDR2 YFSETQ. The CDR3 is 13 amino acids. Trimming shortened V by 5 bases and J by 1 base, and 6 bases separated the two germline ends. For the CDR3, the DNA is TGCGCCAGCAGGTTTGGGAACACCGGGGAGCTGTTTTTT. Its protein is CASRFGNTGELFF.

This clonotype was found a few times. The chain recombines TRBV24-1 with TRBJ2-3; no clear D. The V end was cut by 4 bases, the J end by 5 bases, with 3 bases between. Germline loops: CDR1 KGHDR, CDR2 SFDVKD. This CDR3 region has 11 residues. CDR3 amino acids: CATSEVDTQYF. The DNA for the CDR3 is TGTGCCACCAGTGAGGTAGATACGCAGTATTTT.

The sample holds a few counts of this clonotype. The V gene is TRBV20-1, the J gene TRBJ2-1; TRBD2 might be the D (5 bases). Trimming removed 1 base from V and 7 bases from J, with 14 bases in between. CDR3 length equals 14 residues. CDR1 is DFQATT, CDR2 SNEGSKA, per germline (reference sequence). The CDR3 DNA reads TGCAGTGCTAGAGGGCCCGAGTGGAGGAATGAGCAGTTCTTC. It codes for CSARGPEWRNEQFF.

This clonotype has more than one count but fewer than ten. This chain uses TRBV11-2 with TRBJ2-7, with D tentatively TRBD1 (6 bases). In germline, CDR1 is SGHAT, CDR2 FQNNGV. The CDR3 totals 13 residues. The V gene lost 3 bases and the J gene lost 6 bases, with 12 bases spanning the gap. CDR3 region: CASSFGTIGEQYF. Here the CDR3 DNA reads TGTGCCAGCAGCTTCGGGACAATTGGCGAGCAGTACTTC.

This chain uses TRBV20-1 with TRBJ2-1, with TRBD2 as a possible D gene (5 bases). The V end lost 3 bases, the J end lost 0 bases, and 18 bases lay between the germline ends. The CDR3 loop spans 17 amino acids. In germline, CDR1 is DFQATT, CDR2 SNEGSKA (reference sequence). The DNA for the CDR3 is TGCAGTGCTAGGAGGTCGACCCGGGATGGCTCCTACAATGAGCAGTTCTTC. Its translation is CSARRSTRDGSYNEQFF.

This clonotype showed up just a few times. The genes are TRBV6-2 or TRBV6-3 and TRBJ2-1; 11 nucleotides line up with TRBD2. Germline V gene lookup returns CDR1 MNHEY and CDR2 SVGEGT. With V trimmed by 6 bases and J by 7 bases, 5 bases remained unmatched. The CDR3 runs to 14 residues. The CDR3, as DNA: TGTGCCAGCAGATCTAGCGGGAGGAGGAATGAGCAGTTCTTC. Translated, it gives CASRSSGRRNEQFF.

J is TRBJ1-5 and V is TRBV12-3 or TRBV12-4; D possibly corresponds to TRBD1 (5 bases). This CDR3 region has 16 residues. Trimming shortened V by 5 bases and J by 3 bases, and 17 bases separated the two germline ends. CDR3 in DNA: TGTGCCAGCAGTCCCCAGAGTCAGGGAATCAATCAGCCCCAGCATTTT. The encoded protein is CASSPQSQGINQPQHF.

This clonotype was detected a few times. This rearrangement joins TRBV25-1 to TRBJ1-1; D gene ambiguous. V dropped 2 bases and J dropped 7 bases, with 11 bases sitting between them. The CDR3 length is 13 residues. Germline CDR1 MGHDK, CDR2 SYGVNS. In DNA form, the CDR3 reads TGTGCCAGCAGTGAAGGTCGACGCGGTGAAGCTTTCTTT. Protein sequence: CASSEGRRGEAFF.

The J gene is TRBJ2-1, the V gene TRBV20-1, with D perhaps matching TRBD1 (5 bases). The CDR3 covers 13 residues. V lost 0 bases and J lost 12, with 15 bases in between. Per the germline V gene, CDR1 is DFQATT and CDR2 is SNEGSKA (reference sequence). CDR3 coding DNA: TGCAGTGCTAGAGAGGTGGGGCGATCGCGGCAGTTCTTC. As protein: CSAREVGRSRQFF.

This clonotype was observed a few times. The rearrangement uses TRBV20-1 and TRBJ2-1; D call uncertain. Germline loops: CDR1 DFQATT, CDR2 SNEGSKA (reference sequence). This CDR3 region has 14 residues. V was cut by 6 bases and J by 0 bases, with 12 bases left in between. The CDR3 DNA follows: TGCAGTGCAATCCCGAGGCGCTCCTACAATGAGCAGTTCTTC. Its protein product is CSAIPRRSYNEQFF.

This clonotype was counted a few times. V and J are TRBV11-2 and TRBJ2-1; 9 bases align to TRBD1. In germline, CDR1 is SGHAT, CDR2 FQNNGV. The CDR3 sequence is 15 residues long. Losses at the gene ends were 3 bases for V and 7 bases for J; bases not matched to a gene: 7. In DNA form, the CDR3 reads TGTGCCAGCAGCTTGTCTCGGACAGGGGATAATGAGCAGTTCTTC. It translates to CASSLSRTGDNEQFF. Looking up the rest from reference TRBV11-2 and TRBJ2-1 gives the full variable domain: EAGVAQSPRYKIIEKRQSVAFWCNPISGHATLYWYQQILGQGPKLLIQFQNNGVVDDSQLPKDRFSAERLKGVDSTLKIQPAKLEDSAVYLCASSLSRTGDNEQFFGPGTRLTVL.

This clonotype appeared a few times. V usage is TRBV5-1 and J usage is TRBJ2-5; D is tentatively TRBD1 or TRBD2 (6 bases each). Trimming shortened V by 4 bases and J by 1 base, and 14 bases separated the two germline ends. This CDR3 contains 15 residues. Germline CDR1 reads SGHRS; CDR2 reads YFSETQ. CDR3 residues: CASSRLPGAQETQYF. The CDR3 region has the DNA TGCGCCAGCAGCCGTCTCCCGGGGGCCCAAGAGACCCAGTACTTC.

The chain joins TRBV20-1 to TRBJ2-7, with D hard to call. The ends were cut back, 6 bases at V and 6 bases at J, with 24 bases in the middle. CDR1 and CDR2 from the germline V gene are DFQATT and SNEGSKA (reference sequence). The CDR3 spans 15 residues. CDR3 protein: CSARWHREPSGEQYF. The CDR3 DNA is TGCAGTGCCCGTTGGCATAGGGAACCCAGTGGCGAGCAGTACTTC.